The 6 T cell receptor beta chains listed next were all sequenced from one sample in a study of identical twins (TCRdb year 2016). Libraries were made using 5' RACE. Sequencing took place on an Illumina HiSeq 2000. The public reads were quality trimmed at Q25 with fastp and then assembled into clones with MiXCR by TCRdb, keeping productive beta chains. Rows with one shared CDR3 protein collapse into an entry with the most common genes and DNA. This sample lists around 300,000 distinct CDR3 sequences; approximately 8.5% were detected once. 2.1% of the sample is taken by the ten largest. This sample also appeared in a second study, on yellow fever vaccine responses in identical twins.

The material sequenced was memory (CD45RO+) T cells sorted from blood. Sample cell subset or site, as interpreted from the label and publication: CD45RO+ enriched T cells. These receptors all come from a woman between 18 and 29 years old in good health.

This clonotype has at least ten counts. The J gene is TRBJ1-5, the V gene TRBV5-6, with D unresolved. Deletions cut 4 bases from V and 3 bases from J, with 20 bases between. Germline V gives CDR1 SGHDT, CDR2 YYEEEE. This CDR3 region has 17 residues. The CDR3 here is CASSASAAHRPNQPQHF. The CDR3 nucleotides are TGTGCCAGCAGCGCGAGCGCTGCCCACAGACCCAATCAGCCCCAGCATTTT.

This chain links TRBV11-3 with TRBJ2-1; 9 bases align to TRBD2. The CDR3 runs 15 residues. With V trimmed by 4 bases and J by 3 bases, 4 bases remained unmatched. CDR1 is SGHNT, CDR2 YENEEA, per germline. The CDR3 reads CASSSGLALYNEQFF. The CDR3 region has the DNA TGTGCCAGCAGCTCGGGACTAGCTCTCTACAATGAGCAGTTCTTC.

V gene TRBV24-1 combines with J gene TRBJ1-5, with no clear D. CDR3 length equals 14 residues. V gave up 3 bases and J gave up 5 bases, with 10 bases separating them. Germline values: CDR1 KGHDR, CDR2 SFDVKD. The CDR3 region has the DNA TGTGCCACCAGTGATAGTGACAACCATCAGCCCCAGCATTTT. As protein: CATSDSDNHQPQHF.

The rearrangement joins TRBV20-1 to TRBJ1-5; D not resolved. The CDR3 runs to 13 residues. Looked up from germline, CDR1 is DFQATT and CDR2 is SNEGSKA (reference sequence). Trimming pared 4 bases from V and 0 bases from J, leaving 7 bases between. The CDR3 sequence is CSATGHSNQPQHF. In nucleotides, the CDR3 is TGCAGTGCTACGGGCCATAGCAATCAGCCCCAGCATTTT.

This clonotype was observed a handful of times. This chain connects TRBV6-6 to TRBJ1-2; 7 nucleotides align to TRBD1. J was trimmed by 4 bases and V by 5 bases; bases with no gene match: 4. The CDR3 runs 13 residues. From germline, CDR1 is MNHNY and CDR2 SVGAGI (reference sequence). The CDR3 here is CASSTTGAYGYTF. The CDR3 DNA reads TGTGCCAGCAGTACTACAGGGGCCTATGGCTACACCTTC.

This clonotype was recorded many times. The V and J genes are TRBV5-5 and TRBJ2-7; 14 bases align to TRBD2. The CDR3 consists of 15 residues. V shed 4 bases and J 7 bases; nucleotides not matched to a gene: 7. Germline loops: CDR1 SGHKS, CDR2 YYEKEE (reference sequence). Here the CDR3 DNA reads TGTGCCAGCAGCAAGGGACTAGCGGGAGTGGGTGAGCAGTACTTC. Encoded protein: CASSKGLAGVGEQYF.